This is a list of T cell receptor beta chains from one sample in a study of PD-1 blockade in classical Hodgkin lymphoma. Profiling relied on immunoSEQ multiplex PCR, and the TCRdb table lists in-frame clones only, not all of them. The repertoire holds nearly 25,000 clones, with approximately 67% as singletons. Sequenced material: peripheral blood mononuclear cells (PBMCs), taken before the fourth cycle of nivolumab. These receptors were obtained from a human donor with classical Hodgkin lymphoma. Both conserved end residues are part of each CDR3. Fields, in order: clone size, J gene, V gene, D gene, CDR3 protein, CDR3 DNA. The D gene is left open where the match is weak. Part of the rows lack a size; the others show once, few, many or a class for expanded clones.

- | TRBJ1-1 | TRBV29-1 | - | CSVAEQAMNTEAFF | TGCAGCGTTGCCGAACAGGCAATGAACACTGAAGCTTTCTTT
once | TRBJ1-3 | TRBV19 | - | CASKSPAFPGNTIYF | TGTGCCAGTAAATCCCCGGCCTTCCCTGGAAACACCATATATTTT
- | TRBJ2-7 | TRBV9 | TRBD1 | CASSATGDGEQYF | TGTGCCAGCAGCGCCACAGGGGACGGCGAGCAGTACTTC
once | TRBJ2-3 | TRBV27 | - | CASSSFGGESPDTQYF | TGTGCCAGCAGTTCCTTTGGTGGGGAGAGTCCAGATACGCAGTATTTT
- | TRBJ1-5 | TRBV7-8 | TRBD1 | CASSFTRGQGAQGNQPQHF | TGTGCCAGCAGCTTTACCAGGGGACAGGGGGCGCAGGGCAATCAGCCCCAGCATTTT
- | TRBJ2-2 | TRBV6-5 | - | CASSSGGAGTGELFF | TGTGCCAGCAGTTCGGGGGGCGCGGGCACCGGGGAGCTGTTTTTT
- | TRBJ2-7 | TRBV6-9 | - | CASSFTPASYEQYF | TGTGCCAGCAGTTTTACACCAGCCTCCTACGAGCAGTACTTC
- | TRBJ2-1 | TRBV5-6 | TRBD2 | CASSPGLAGHEQFF | TGTGCCAGCAGCCCGGGACTAGCAGGGCATGAGCAGTTCTTC
- | TRBJ1-2 | TRBV5-6 | TRBD1 | CASSFQGPQGEGYGYTF | TGTGCCAGCAGCTTCCAAGGGCCGCAGGGGGAGGGCTATGGCTACACCTTC
- | TRBJ1-1 | TRBV7-9 | - | CASSPGGYEAFF | TGTGCCAGCAGCCCCGGGGGGTATGAAGCTTTCTTT
- | TRBJ2-1 | TRBV28 | - | CASSLHEQFF | TGTGCCAGCAGCCTGCATGAGCAGTTCTTC
- | TRBJ2-2 | TRBV6-6 | - | CASSLGSSNTGELFF | TGTGCCAGCAGTCTCGGGTCATCGAACACCGGGGAGCTGTTTTTT
- | TRBJ1-5 | TRBV7-9 | - | CASSHGEGSNQPQHF | TGTGCCAGCAGCCACGGGGAGGGCAGCAATCAGCCCCAGCATTTT
- | TRBJ2-3 | TRBV5-1 | - | CASRSGITDTQYF | TGCGCCAGCAGATCCGGCATCACAGATACGCAGTATTTT
- | TRBJ2-3 | TRBV10-1 | - | CASSLTGARDTDTQYF | TGCGCCAGCAGTCTAACAGGGGCGCGGGACACAGATACGCAGTATTTT
once | TRBJ2-5 | TRBV2 | TRBD1 | CASSRGQAEETQYF | TGTGCCAGCAGTAGAGGACAGGCCGAAGAGACCCAGTACTTC
- | TRBJ1-1 | TRBV14 | - | CASSQAGENTEAFF | TGTGCCAGCAGCCAAGCTGGGGAGAACACTGAAGCTTTCTTT